These T cell receptor beta chains were read from a single sample in a study of blood T cell repertoires in COVID-19. Method: immunoSEQ multiplex PCR; TCRdb's copy keeps in-frame clones and lacks some. Counted here are about 530,000 clones, about 89% occurring once; the ten biggest clones make up roughly 8.3%. Sample: peripheral blood. The source is a woman in her forties or fifties with COVID-19, enrolled during active disease. Both conserved end residues are part of each CDR3.

TRBJ2-1 | TRBV27 | 12 | CASTDGFNEQFF
TRBJ2-7 | TRBV13 | 12 | CASSLGGAEQYF
TRBJ1-1 | TRBV19 | 13 | CATEDRGGTEAFF
TRBJ1-1 | TRBV5-1 | 12 | CASSQGVTEAFF
TRBJ2-2 | TRBV6-1 | 15 | CASSETGERTGELFF
TRBJ1-1 | TRBV12-3/TRBV12-4 | 11 | CASSLAGGAFF
TRBJ2-5 | TRBV30 | 17 | CAWETGLAGGRGETQYF
TRBJ1-6 | TRBV5-1 | 17 | CASSLADQGAANSPLHF
TRBJ1-2 | TRBV28 | 12 | CASSTGGGGYTF
TRBJ1-4 | TRBV15 | 15 | CATSTRQGANEKLFF
TRBJ1-2 | TRBV29-1 | 13 | CSVRGQPHYGYTF
TRBJ2-3 | TRBV5-4 | 14 | CASSRVGGTDTQYF
TRBJ1-2 | TRBV11-2 | 15 | CASSPMDRANYGYTF
TRBJ2-2 | TRBV9 | 17 | CASRVPYTGTNAGELFF
TRBJ1-2 | TRBV6-5 | 12 | CASSRHREGYTF
TRBJ1-5 | TRBV5-5 | 15 | CASSLYDSSYQPQHF
TRBJ1-4 | TRBV10-3 | 12 | CAIGEGGEKLFF
TRBJ2-3 | TRBV3-1/TRBV3-2 | 13 | CASSPQRGDTQYF
TRBJ2-1 | TRBV25-1 | 11 | CASSEFYEQFF
TRBJ1-4 | TRBV9 | 15 | CASSVGTGRGEKLFF
TRBJ2-3 | TRBV6-6 | 14 | CASSEGTGRDTQYF
TRBJ1-5 | TRBV19 | 14 | CASSAVSGPQPQHF
TRBJ1-3 | TRBV4-1 | 15 | CAGSRDTNGGNTIYF
TRBJ1-1 | TRBV5-4 | 14 | CASSQYQGNTEAFF
TRBJ1-2 | TRBV7-9 | 15 | CASSLIFQGNYGYTF
TRBJ2-2 | TRBV7-9 | 15 | CASSFSTSEIGELFF
TRBJ2-3 | TRBV5-1 | 16 | CASSWGGTGSTDTQYF
TRBJ1-2 | TRBV7-2 | 13 | CASSLVQFYGYTF
TRBJ1-1 | TRBV5-6 | 11 | CASSFYTEAFF
TRBJ1-2 | TRBV25-1 | 13 | CASSEGGNYGYTF
TRBJ2-5 | TRBV11-2 | 13 | CASTTGGQETQYF
TRBJ1-2 | TRBV24-1 | 13 | CATAQGASYGYTF
TRBJ1-1 | TRBV7-6 | 14 | CASSLGGYSTEAFF
TRBJ2-2 | TRBV11-3 | 15 | CASSFTGRIIGELFF